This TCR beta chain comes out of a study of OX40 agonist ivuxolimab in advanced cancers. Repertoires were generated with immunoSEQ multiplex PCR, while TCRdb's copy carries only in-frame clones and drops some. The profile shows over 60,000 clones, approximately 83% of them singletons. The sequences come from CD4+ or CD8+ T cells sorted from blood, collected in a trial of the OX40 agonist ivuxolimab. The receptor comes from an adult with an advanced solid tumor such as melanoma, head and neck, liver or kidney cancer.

The CDR3 region has the DNA TGTGCCAGCAGTTACTCCGGGACCTCGGGCACAGATACGCAGTATTTT. It translates to CASSYSGTSGTDTQYF. V and J are TRBV6-5 and TRBJ2-3; D is tentatively TRBD1 or TRBD2 (5 bases each). Germline values: CDR1 MNHEY, CDR2 SVGAGI. V lost 0 bases and J 1 base, leaving 11 bases between the germline ends. The CDR3 runs to 16 residues.